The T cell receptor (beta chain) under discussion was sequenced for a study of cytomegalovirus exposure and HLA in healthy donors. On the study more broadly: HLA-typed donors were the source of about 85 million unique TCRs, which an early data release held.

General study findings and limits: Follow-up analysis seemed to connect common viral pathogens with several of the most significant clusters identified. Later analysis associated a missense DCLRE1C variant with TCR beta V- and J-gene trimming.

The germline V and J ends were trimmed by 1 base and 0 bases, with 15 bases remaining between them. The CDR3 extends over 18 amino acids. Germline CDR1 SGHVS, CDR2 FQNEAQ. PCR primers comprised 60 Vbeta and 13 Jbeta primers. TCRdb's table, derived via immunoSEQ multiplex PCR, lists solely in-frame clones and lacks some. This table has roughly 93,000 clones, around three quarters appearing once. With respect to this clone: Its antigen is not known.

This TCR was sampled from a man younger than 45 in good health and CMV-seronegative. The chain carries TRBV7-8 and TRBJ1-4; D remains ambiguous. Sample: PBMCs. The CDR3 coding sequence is TGTGCCAGCAGCTTAGAACGCTGGCAGTTTACAACTAATGAAAAACTGTTTTTT. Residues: CASSLERWQFTTNEKLFF.